Shown below are 20 T cell receptor beta chains from a single sample sequenced in a study of regulatory T cells in long-lasting Graves disease. Time point in this sample: newly diagnosed GD, antithyroid drugs for less than 3 months. With RNA extracted from PBMCs as input, the TCR library was made. Arm-PCR of CDR3 regions and iRepertoire HTBI primers were used to build TCR beta libraries. TCRdb used MiXCR to reprocess the multiplex PCR reads, holding one entry per CDR3 protein. The sample shows roughly 420,000 distinct CDR3 sequences, about a sixth of them seen only once. The sample in question was peripheral blood mononuclear cells (PBMCs), obtained at new diagnosis, from a patient treated with antithyroid drugs. The receptor set was obtained from a female donor with Graves disease.

A few counts support this clonotype. This chain uses TRBV6-1 with TRBJ1-1; 9 bases align to TRBD1. CDR1 is MNHNS and CDR2 is SASEGT in the germline V gene. V lost 10 bases to trimming and J lost 6 bases; unmatched junction nucleotides: 9. This CDR3 spans 13 amino acids. CDR3 sequence reads: CATNTGGFAEAFF. The DNA of the CDR3 is TGTGCCACAAACACAGGGGGCTTTGCTGAAGCTTTCTTT.

V is TRBV5-5 and J is TRBJ2-7; TRBD2 agrees at 14 bases. V shed 3 bases, J shed 0 bases, and the junction held 8 bases outside the gene matches. The V gene's germline CDR1 is SGHKS and CDR2 YYEKEE (reference sequence). This CDR3 has 18 amino acids. As DNA, the CDR3 is TGTGCCAGCAGCTCCCCCGGGACTAGCGGGAGTGGCTCCTACGAGCAGTACTTC. Encoded protein: CASSSPGTSGSGSYEQYF.

At least ten counts were recorded for this clonotype. The chain recombines TRBV29-1 with TRBJ1-2, with 10 bases identical to TRBD1. The CDR3 runs to 13 residues. Germline CDR1 SQVTM, CDR2 ANQGSEA. This CDR3 reads CSAGEDRGRGYTF. DNA for the CDR3: TGCAGTGCTGGGGAAGACAGGGGGCGTGGCTACACCTTC.

Remarks on this clonotype: A read error is possible here, since a much larger clone lies one base away. V gene TRBV18 combines with J gene TRBJ1-4, with TRBD1 matching over 7 bases. Germline V gives CDR1 KGHSH, CDR2 LQKENI. CDR3 length: 12 residues. This CDR3 is CVSSPGGGKLFF. The CDR3 nucleotides read TGTGTCAGCTCACCAGGGGGAGGAAAACTGTTTTTT.

This clonotype was detected a few times. Given a much more abundant clone one base away, this may be a read error. The V call is TRBV2, the J call TRBJ1-1; unclear D gene. The CDR3 is 11 amino acids. Germline V gene lookup returns CDR1 SNHLY and CDR2 FYNNEI. The CDR3 DNA is TGTGCCGGCAGTGGAAGCACTGAAGCTTTCTTT. This translates into CAGSGSTEAFF. Full variable domain (remainder filled in from reference TRBV2 and TRBJ1-1): EPEVTQTPSHQVTQMGQEVILRCVPISNHLYFYWYRQILGQKVEFLVSFYNNEISEKSEIFDDQFSVERPDGSNFTLKIRSTKLEDSAMYFCAGSGSTEAFFGQGTRLTVV.

This clonotype was seen more than once but under ten times. The V call is TRBV9, the J call TRBJ2-1; 8 bases match TRBD2. The ends lost 3 bases at V and 4 bases at J; junction bases unmatched: 9. The germline V gene has CDR1 SGDLS and CDR2 YYNGEE. This CDR3 spans 16 amino acids. The CDR3 DNA reads TGTGCCAGCAGCGACAGCGAGCGGGGGACTTACAATGAGCAGTTCTTC. Protein: CASSDSERGTYNEQFF.

The chain carries TRBV9 and TRBJ2-1, with no clear D. The V and J ends lost 3 bases and 9 bases respectively, with 13 bases between them. The CDR3 length is 13 residues. CDR1 SGDLS and CDR2 YYNGEE come from the germline V gene. In nucleotides, the CDR3 is TGTGCCAGCAGCGCCGGGCCGAGCCTTGAGCAGTTCTTC. This translates into CASSAGPSLEQFF.

This clonotype was counted between two and nine times. This may stem from a read error, because a much larger clone lies one nucleotide away. The CDR3 sequence is CASSFRGGTGAFF. The CDR3 DNA reads as TGTGCCAGCAGCTTCCGCGGGGGGACTGGAGCTTTCTTT. The chain carries TRBV13 and TRBJ1-1; tentatively, D is TRBD1 (5 bases). The CDR3 has 13 amino acids. The germline CDR1 and CDR2 sequences are PRHDT and FYEKMQ (reference sequence).

This clonotype was seen at least ten times. The V call is TRBV6-1, the J call TRBJ2-5; D is unclear. The CDR3 runs to 13 residues. Germline values: CDR1 MNHNS, CDR2 SASEGT. V lost 3 bases and J lost 1, with 6 bases in between. The CDR3 is CASSDQSQETQYF. In DNA, the CDR3 is TGTGCCAGCAGTGATCAGTCCCAAGAGACCCAGTACTTC.

The chain has TRBV10-2 and TRBJ2-5; D not resolved. Trimming removed 4 bases at V and 2 bases at J, with 5 bases between. The germline CDR1 and CDR2 sequences are WSHSY and SAAADI. This CDR3 contains 12 residues. DNA for the CDR3: TGCGCCAGCAGTGTCCCGCAAGAGACCCAGTACTTC. The encoded protein is CASSVPQETQYF.

The V and J genes are TRBV4-1 and TRBJ2-7; D possibly corresponds to TRBD2 (6 bases). The CDR3 is 16 amino acids. CDR1 MGHRA and CDR2 YSYEKL come from the germline V gene. V was shortened by 1 base and J by 6 bases, with 19 bases between the two germline ends. In nucleotides, the CDR3 is TGCGCCAGCAGCCAAGTAGGAGGGAGTAGGGAGAGCGAGCAGTACTTC. Translated: CASSQVGGSRESEQYF.

This clonotype has a count of ten or more. An end of the junction does not agree with germline; a read error may underlie this. J is TRBJ2-1 and V is TRBV5-1, with D maybe TRBD1 (5 bases). CDR1 SGHRS and CDR2 YFSETQ come from the germline V gene. The CDR3 spans 13 residues. CDR3 amino acids: CASSLERGNEQFF. DNA for the CDR3: TGTGCCAGCAGCTTGGAAAGGGGCAATGAGCAGTTCTTC.

The V call is TRBV4-1, the J call TRBJ2-7, with a weak D call TRBD1 (5 bases). Trimming took 1 base from V and 5 from J, leaving 18 bases between them. The V gene's germline CDR1 is MGHRA and CDR2 YSYEKL. The CDR3 length is 16 residues. CDR3: CASSQALFQGLNEQYF. The CDR3 DNA reads TGCGCCAGCAGCCAAGCCCTATTCCAGGGTCTAAACGAGCAGTACTTC.

The table lists this clonotype with many counts. This chain connects TRBV13 to TRBJ2-3; 13 nucleotides align to TRBD2. The CDR3 runs to 15 residues. Trimming took 5 bases from V and 5 from J; bases not matched to a gene: 4. Germline V gene sequence: CDR1 PRHDT, CDR2 FYEKMQ (reference sequence). CDR3 nucleotide sequence: TGTGCCAGCAGCGCCGGACTAGCGGGAGTAGATACGCAGTATTTT. Translating gives CASSAGLAGVDTQYF.

In this sample, this clonotype turned up many times. The chain is built from TRBV2 and TRBJ1-5; maybe TRBD1 (5 bases). V shed 0 bases and J shed 2 bases, with 11 bases lying between them. The CDR3 extends over 16 amino acids. CDR1 SNHLY and CDR2 FYNNEI come from the germline V gene. The CDR3 reads CASSEAQGVRNQPQHF. In nucleotides, the CDR3 is TGTGCCAGCAGTGAAGCGCAAGGGGTACGCAATCAGCCCCAGCATTTT.

This clonotype was seen at least ten times. This chain uses TRBV3-1 with TRBJ1-5, with no clear D. The V gene lost 0 bases and the J gene lost 5 bases, with 5 bases spanning the gap. Germline lookup yields CDR1 LGHDT and CDR2 YNNKEL (reference sequence). This CDR3 is 13 amino acids long. CDR3 amino acids: CASSQDRYQPQHF. DNA of the CDR3: TGTGCCAGCAGCCAAGACAGGTATCAGCCCCAGCATTTT.

This clonotype was seen only a few times. The gene calls are TRBV28 and TRBJ2-5; D call uncertain. Trimming shortened V by 5 bases and J by 5 bases, and 21 bases separated the two germline ends. This CDR3 contains 16 residues. Germline CDR1 MDHEN, CDR2 SYDVKM. In nucleotides, the CDR3 is TGTGCCAGCAGTCCCCATGTGGGGAAAATTGTCGAGACCCAGTACTTC. This encodes CASSPHVGKIVETQYF.

This clonotype was recorded at least ten times. The chain is built from TRBV2 and TRBJ1-6; a possible D gene is TRBD1 (6 bases). The CDR3 has 14 amino acids. Trimming shortened V by 5 bases and J by 9 bases, and 14 bases separated the two germline ends. The germline V gene has CDR1 SNHLY and CDR2 FYNNEI. Here the CDR3 reads CASSQQGGISPLHF. CDR3 DNA sequence: TGTGCCAGCAGTCAACAGGGTGGGATTTCACCCCTCCACTTT.

This clonotype was recorded at least ten times. V gene TRBV12-3 or TRBV12-4 combines with J gene TRBJ2-5; D remains ambiguous. V lost 3 bases, J lost 5 bases, and 13 bases lay in between. The CDR3 loop spans 14 amino acids. CDR3: CASSLDVRRETQYF. DNA for the CDR3: TGTGCCAGCAGTTTGGACGTACGTCGGGAGACCCAGTACTTC.

This clonotype occurred a few times. J is TRBJ2-3 and V is TRBV2, with D maybe TRBD2 (6 bases). V lost 7 bases and J lost 1, with 18 bases in between. Germline CDR1 SNHLY, CDR2 FYNNEI. This CDR3 comprises 16 residues. The CDR3 nucleotides are TGTGCCAGCACCCCTCCCCGGGGGACGCGCACAGATACGCAGTATTTT. Translation gives CASTPPRGTRTDTQYF.